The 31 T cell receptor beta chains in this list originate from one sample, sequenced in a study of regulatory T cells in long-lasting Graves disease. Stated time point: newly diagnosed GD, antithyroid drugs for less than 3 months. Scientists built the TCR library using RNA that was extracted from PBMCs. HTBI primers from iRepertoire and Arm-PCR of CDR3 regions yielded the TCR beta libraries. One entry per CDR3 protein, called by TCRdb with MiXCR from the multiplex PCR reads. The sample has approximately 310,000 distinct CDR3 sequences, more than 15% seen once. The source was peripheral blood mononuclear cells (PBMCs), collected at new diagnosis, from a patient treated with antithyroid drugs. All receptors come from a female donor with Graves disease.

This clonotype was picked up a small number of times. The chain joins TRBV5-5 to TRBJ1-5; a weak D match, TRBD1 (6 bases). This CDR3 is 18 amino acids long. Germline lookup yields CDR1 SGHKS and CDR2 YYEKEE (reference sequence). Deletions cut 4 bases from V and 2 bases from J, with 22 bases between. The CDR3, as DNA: TGTGCCAGCAGCCGATCCCCCCTCAGGGGCTTTGGCAATCAGCCCCAGCATTTT. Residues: CASSRSPLRGFGNQPQHF.

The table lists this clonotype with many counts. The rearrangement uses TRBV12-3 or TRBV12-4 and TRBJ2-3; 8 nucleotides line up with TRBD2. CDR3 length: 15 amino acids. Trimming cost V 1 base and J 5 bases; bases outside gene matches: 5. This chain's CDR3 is CASSLVPGGLDTQYF. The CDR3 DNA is TGTGCCAGCAGTTTAGTGCCGGGAGGGCTAGATACGCAGTATTTT.

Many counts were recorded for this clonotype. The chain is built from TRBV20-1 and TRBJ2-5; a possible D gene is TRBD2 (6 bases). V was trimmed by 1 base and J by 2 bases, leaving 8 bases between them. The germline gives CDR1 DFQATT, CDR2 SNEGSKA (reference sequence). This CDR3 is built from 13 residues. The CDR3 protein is CSARGEEQETQYF. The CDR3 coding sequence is TGCAGTGCTAGAGGGGAGGAACAAGAGACCCAGTACTTC.

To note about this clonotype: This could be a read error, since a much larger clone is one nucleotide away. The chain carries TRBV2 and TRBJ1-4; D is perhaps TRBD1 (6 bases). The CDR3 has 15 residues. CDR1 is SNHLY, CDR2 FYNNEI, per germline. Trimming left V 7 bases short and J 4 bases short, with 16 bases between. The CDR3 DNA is TGTGCCAGCATGGGGGCCGGCAGCCTTAATGAAAAACTGTTTTTT. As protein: CASMGAGSLNEKLFF.

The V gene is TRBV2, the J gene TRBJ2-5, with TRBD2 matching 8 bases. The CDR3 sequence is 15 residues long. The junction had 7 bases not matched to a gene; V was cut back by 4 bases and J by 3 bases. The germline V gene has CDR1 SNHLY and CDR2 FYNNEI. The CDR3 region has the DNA TGTGCCAGCAGTGTAGCGCTAGCGGGTGAAGAGACCCAGTACTTC. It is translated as CASSVALAGEETQYF.

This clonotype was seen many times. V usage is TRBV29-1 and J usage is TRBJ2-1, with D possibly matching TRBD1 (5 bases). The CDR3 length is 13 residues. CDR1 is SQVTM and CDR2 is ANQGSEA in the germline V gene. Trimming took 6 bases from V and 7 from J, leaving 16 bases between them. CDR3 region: CSVGSTATNEQFF. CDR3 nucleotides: TGCAGCGTAGGTTCGACAGCGACGAATGAGCAGTTCTTC.

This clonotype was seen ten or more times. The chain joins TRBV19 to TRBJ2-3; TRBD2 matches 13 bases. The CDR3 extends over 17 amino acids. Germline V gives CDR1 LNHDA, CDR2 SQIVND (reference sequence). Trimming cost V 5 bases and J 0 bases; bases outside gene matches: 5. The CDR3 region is CASSHGTSGASTDTQYF. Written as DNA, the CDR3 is TGTGCCAGTAGTCATGGGACTAGCGGGGCTAGCACAGATACGCAGTATTTT.

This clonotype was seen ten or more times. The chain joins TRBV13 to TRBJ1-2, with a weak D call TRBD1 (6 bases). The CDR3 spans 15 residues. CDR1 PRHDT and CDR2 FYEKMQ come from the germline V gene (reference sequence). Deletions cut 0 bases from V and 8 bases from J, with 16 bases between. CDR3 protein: CASSLGGAGADGYTF. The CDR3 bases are TGTGCCAGCAGCTTAGGCGGGGCAGGGGCTGACGGCTACACCTTC.

The CDR3 nucleotides read TGTGCCAGCATTGACGGGGGTGAAAAACTGTTTTTT. The encoded protein is CASIDGGEKLFF. The chain has TRBV25-1 and TRBJ1-4; possibly TRBD1 for D (5 bases). Trimming left V 7 bases short and J 7 bases short, with 10 bases between. The germline V gene has CDR1 MGHDK and CDR2 SYGVNS. The length of the CDR3 is 12 residues. Complete variable domain (other parts from reference TRBV25-1 and TRBJ1-4): EADIYQTPRYLVIGTGKKITLECSQTMGHDKMYWYQQDPGMELHLIHYSYGVNSTEKGDLSSESTVSRIRTEHFPLTLESARPSHTSQYLCASIDGGEKLFFGSGTQLSVL.

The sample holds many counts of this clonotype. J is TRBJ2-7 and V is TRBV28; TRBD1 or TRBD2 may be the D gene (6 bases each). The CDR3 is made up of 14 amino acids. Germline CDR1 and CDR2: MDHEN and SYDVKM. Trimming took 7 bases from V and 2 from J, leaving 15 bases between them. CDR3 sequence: CASIPGAGPYEQYF. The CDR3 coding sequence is TGTGCCAGCATCCCAGGGGCGGGACCCTACGAGCAGTACTTC. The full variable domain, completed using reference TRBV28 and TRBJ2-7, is DVKVTQSSRYLVKRTGEKVFLECVQDMDHENMFWYRQDPGLGLRLIYFSYDVKMKEKGDIPEGYSVSREKKERFSLILESASTNQTSMYLCASIPGAGPYEQYFGPGTRLTVT.

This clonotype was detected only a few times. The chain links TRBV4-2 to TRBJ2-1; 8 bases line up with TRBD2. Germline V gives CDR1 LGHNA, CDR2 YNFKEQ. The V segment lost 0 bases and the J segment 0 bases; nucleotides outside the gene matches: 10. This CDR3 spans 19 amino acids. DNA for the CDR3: TGTGCCAGCAGCCAAGATTGGGCTAGCGGGCCCATCTCCTACAATGAGCAGTTCTTC. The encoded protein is CASSQDWASGPISYNEQFF.

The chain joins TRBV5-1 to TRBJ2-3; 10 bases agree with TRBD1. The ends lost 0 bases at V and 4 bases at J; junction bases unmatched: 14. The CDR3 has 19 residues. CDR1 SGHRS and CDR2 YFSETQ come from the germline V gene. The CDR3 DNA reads TGCGCCAGCAGCTTGGTCCCGGGACAGGGGACGAGGGTCTCAGATACGCAGTATTTT. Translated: CASSLVPGQGTRVSDTQYF.

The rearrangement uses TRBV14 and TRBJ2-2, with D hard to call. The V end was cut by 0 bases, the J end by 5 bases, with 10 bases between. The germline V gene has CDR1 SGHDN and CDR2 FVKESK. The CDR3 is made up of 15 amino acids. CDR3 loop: CASSQDMTATGELFF. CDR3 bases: TGTGCCAGCAGCCAAGATATGACCGCAACCGGGGAGCTGTTTTTT.

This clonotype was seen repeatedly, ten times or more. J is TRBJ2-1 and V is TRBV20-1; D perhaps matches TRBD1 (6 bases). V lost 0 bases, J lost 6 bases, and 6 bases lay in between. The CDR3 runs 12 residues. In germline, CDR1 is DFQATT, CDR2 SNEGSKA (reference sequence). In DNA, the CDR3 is TGCAGTGCTAGAGAGGGGGCCAATGAGCAGTTCTTC. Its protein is CSAREGANEQFF.

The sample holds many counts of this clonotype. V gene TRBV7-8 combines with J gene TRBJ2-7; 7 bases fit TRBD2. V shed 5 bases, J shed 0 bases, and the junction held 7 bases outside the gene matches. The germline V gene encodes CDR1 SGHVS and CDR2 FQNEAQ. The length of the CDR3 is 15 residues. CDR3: CASSPLAVSSYEQYF. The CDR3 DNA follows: TGTGCCAGCAGCCCCCTAGCGGTAAGCTCCTACGAGCAGTACTTC.

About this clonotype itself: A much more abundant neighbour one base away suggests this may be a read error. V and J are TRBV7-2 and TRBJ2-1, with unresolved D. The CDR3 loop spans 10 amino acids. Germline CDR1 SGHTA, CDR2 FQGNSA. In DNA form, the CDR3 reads TGTGCCAACAGCTGGGATGAGCAGTTCTTC. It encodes CANSWDEQFF.

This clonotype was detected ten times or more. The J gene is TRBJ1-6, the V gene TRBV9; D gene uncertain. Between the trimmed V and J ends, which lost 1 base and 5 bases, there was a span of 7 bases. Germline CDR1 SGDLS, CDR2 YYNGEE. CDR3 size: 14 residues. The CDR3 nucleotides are TGTGCCAGCAGCGTACAGAGAGATAATTCACCCCTCCACTTT. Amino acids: CASSVQRDNSPLHF.

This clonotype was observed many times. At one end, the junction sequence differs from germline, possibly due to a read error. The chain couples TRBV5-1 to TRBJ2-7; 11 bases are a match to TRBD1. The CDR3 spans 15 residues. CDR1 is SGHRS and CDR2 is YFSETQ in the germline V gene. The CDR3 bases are TGTGCCAGCAGCTCGCCGGGACAGGGGGTAACCGAGCAGTACTTC. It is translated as CASSSPGQGVTEQYF.

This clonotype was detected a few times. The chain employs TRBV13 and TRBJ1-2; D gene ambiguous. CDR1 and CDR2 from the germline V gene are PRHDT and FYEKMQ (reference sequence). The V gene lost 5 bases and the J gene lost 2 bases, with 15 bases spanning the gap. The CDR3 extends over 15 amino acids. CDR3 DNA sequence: TGTGCCAGCAGCGAGCGGGGAGAGGAAAACTATGGCTACACCTTC. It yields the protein CASSERGEENYGYTF.

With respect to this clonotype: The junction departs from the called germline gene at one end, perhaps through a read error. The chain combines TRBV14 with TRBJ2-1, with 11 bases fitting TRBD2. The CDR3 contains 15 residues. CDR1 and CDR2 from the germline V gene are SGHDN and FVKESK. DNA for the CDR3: TGTGCCAGCAGGCCGACCGGGACTAGCGGAAATGAGCCGTTCTTC. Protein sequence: CASRPTGTSGNEPFF.

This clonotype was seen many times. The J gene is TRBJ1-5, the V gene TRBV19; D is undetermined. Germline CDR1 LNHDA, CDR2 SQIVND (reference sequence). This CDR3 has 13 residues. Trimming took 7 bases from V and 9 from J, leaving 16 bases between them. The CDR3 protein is CASIATPGSPQHF. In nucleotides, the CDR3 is TGTGCCAGTATTGCTACCCCTGGCTCGCCCCAGCATTTT.

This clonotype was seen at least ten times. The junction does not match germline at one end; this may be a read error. The CDR3 loop reads CASSLVGTSTEAFF. The CDR3 nucleotides read TGTGCCAGCAGCTTGGTTGGTACTAGCACTGAAGCTTTCTTT. The chain couples TRBV5-1 to TRBJ1-1; D is ambiguous. This CDR3 is built from 14 residues. Germline loops: CDR1 SGHRS, CDR2 YFSETQ.

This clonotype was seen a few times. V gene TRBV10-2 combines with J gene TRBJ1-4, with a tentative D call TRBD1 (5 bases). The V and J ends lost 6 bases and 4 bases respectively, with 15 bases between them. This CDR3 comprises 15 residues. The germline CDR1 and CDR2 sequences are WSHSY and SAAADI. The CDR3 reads CASRDTGLNNEKLFF. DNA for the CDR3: TGCGCCAGCAGGGATACGGGACTTAATAATGAAAAACTGTTTTTT.

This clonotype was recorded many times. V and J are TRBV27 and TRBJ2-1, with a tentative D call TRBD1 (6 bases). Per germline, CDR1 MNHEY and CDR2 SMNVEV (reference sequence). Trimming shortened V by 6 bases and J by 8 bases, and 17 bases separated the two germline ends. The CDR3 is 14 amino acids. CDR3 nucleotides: TGTGCCAGCAGATCCTACAACAGGGTCCATGAGCAGTTCTTC. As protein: CASRSYNRVHEQFF.

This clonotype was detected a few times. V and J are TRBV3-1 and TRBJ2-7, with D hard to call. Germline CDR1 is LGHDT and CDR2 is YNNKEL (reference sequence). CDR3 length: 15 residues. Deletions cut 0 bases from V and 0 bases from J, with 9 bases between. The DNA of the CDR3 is TGTGCCAGCAGCCAAGATTGGGCCAGCTCCTACGAGCAGTACTTC. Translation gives CASSQDWASSYEQYF.

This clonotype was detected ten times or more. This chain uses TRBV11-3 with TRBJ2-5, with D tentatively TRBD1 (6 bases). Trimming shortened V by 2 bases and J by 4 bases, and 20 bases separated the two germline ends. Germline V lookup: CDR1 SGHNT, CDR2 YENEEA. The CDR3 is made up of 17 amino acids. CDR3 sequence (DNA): TGTGCCAGCAGCTTACCCAGGTGGTACAGGGACGGAGAGACCCAGTACTTC. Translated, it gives CASSLPRWYRDGETQYF.

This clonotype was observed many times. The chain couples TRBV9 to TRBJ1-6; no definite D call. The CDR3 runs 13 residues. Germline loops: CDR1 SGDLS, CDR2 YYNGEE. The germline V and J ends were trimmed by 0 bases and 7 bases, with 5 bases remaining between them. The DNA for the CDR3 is TGTGCCAGCAGCGTAGCGGGGAATTCACCCCTCCACTTT. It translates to CASSVAGNSPLHF.

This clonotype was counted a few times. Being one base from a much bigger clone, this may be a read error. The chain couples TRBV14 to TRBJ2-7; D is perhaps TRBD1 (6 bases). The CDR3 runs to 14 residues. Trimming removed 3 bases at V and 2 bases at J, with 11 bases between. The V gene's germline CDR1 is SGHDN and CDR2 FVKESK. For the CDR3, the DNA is TGTGCCAGCAGCCAGGCCGGGACAACCTACGAGCAGTACTTC. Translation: CASSQAGTTYEQYF.

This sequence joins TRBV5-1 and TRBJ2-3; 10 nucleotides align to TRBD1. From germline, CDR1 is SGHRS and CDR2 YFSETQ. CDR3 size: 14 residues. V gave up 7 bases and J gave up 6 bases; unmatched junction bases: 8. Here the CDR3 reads CASGPDRGRDTQYF. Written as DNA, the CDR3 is TGCGCCAGCGGACCGGACAGGGGGAGGGATACGCAGTATTTT.

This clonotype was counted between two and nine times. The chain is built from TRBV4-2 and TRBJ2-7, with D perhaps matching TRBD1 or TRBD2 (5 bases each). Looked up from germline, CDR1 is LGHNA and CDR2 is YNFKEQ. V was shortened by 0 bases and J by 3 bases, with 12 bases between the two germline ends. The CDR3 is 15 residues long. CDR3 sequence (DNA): TGTGCCAGCAGCCAAGACAGGGTTGGGGGCTACGAGCAGTACTTC. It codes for CASSQDRVGGYEQYF.

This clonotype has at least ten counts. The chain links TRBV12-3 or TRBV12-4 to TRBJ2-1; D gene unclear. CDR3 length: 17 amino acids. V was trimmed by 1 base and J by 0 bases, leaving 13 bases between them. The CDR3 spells CASSLEGRHDSYNEQFF. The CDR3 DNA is TGTGCCAGCAGTTTAGAAGGCAGACACGACTCCTACAATGAGCAGTTCTTC.